This TCR beta chain was obtained from a study of brain T cells in children with intractable seizures. Findings of the study overall: HCMV serostatus was not known, and viral specificity came from CDR3 similarity only. Clones missing pre-surgery may reflect undersampling of that blood sample.

The sample's time point: blood from clinic visit 5 months post-surgery; TSC patient then seizure free. Using immunoSEQ multiplex PCR, the repertoire was profiled, and TCRdb retains in-frame clones only, with some absent. The sample holds approximately 330,000 clones, about 93% seen once. With 3 bases removed from V and 12 bases from J, the gap between germline ends came to 17 bases. There are 12 residues in the CDR3. Germline values: CDR1 SQVTM, CDR2 ANQGSEA. This clone was found once. The antigen is not known. The chain recombines TRBV29-1 with TRBJ1-1; D may be TRBD1 (5 bases). Here the sequenced sample was peripheral blood, taken around 5 months after surgery. This receptor was taken from a boy under three years old with tuberous sclerosis and intractable seizures. This CDR3 is CSVESREGKPFF. As DNA, the CDR3 is TGCAGCGTTGAGTCACGGGAGGGGAAACCTTTCTTT.